Following are 10 T cell receptor beta chains from one sample sequenced in a study of cytomegalovirus exposure and HLA in healthy donors. Vbeta (60) and Jbeta (13) primers were used in the PCR. Repertoires were generated with immunoSEQ multiplex PCR, while TCRdb's copy carries only in-frame clones and drops some. The data contain 90,000 to 100,000 clones, about 84% of them singletons. Sample: PBMCs. The receptors were gathered from a man younger than 35 in good health and CMV-seronegative.

CDR3 sequence: CASSLGQGNTGELFF. CDR3 in DNA: TGTGCCAGCAGCTTGGGACAGGGGAACACCGGGGAGCTGTTTTTT. The V gene is TRBV5-4, the J gene TRBJ2-2; 7 bases are a match to TRBD1. The CDR3 has 15 amino acids. V shed 0 bases and J 1 base; nucleotides not matched to a gene: 0. Germline CDR1 reads SGHNT; CDR2 reads YYREEE (reference sequence).

The chain couples TRBV4-1 to TRBJ2-3, with unresolved D. The CDR3 is 14 residues long. From germline, CDR1 is MGHRA and CDR2 YSYEKL. V lost 10 bases, J lost 0 bases, and 14 bases lay in between. CDR3 nucleotide sequence: TGCGCCACCTCACGGGTGGTTAGCACAGATACGCAGTATTTT. Its protein product is CATSRVVSTDTQYF.

The chain recombines TRBV6-5 with TRBJ1-2; D remains ambiguous. V lost 3 bases to trimming and J lost 1 base, with 12 bases between them. CDR3 length: 15 residues. Per the germline V gene, CDR1 is MNHEY and CDR2 is SVGAGI. CDR3 coding DNA: TGTGCCAGCAGTTATTCGGGTGTGCTTAACTATGGCTACACCTTC. Translating gives CASSYSGVLNYGYTF.

This chain connects TRBV30 to TRBJ1-4, with a tentative D call TRBD1 (6 bases). The CDR3 is 15 amino acids. V lost 8 bases and J lost 7, with 23 bases in between. CDR1 is GTSNPN and CDR2 is SVGIG in the germline V gene (reference sequence). This CDR3 reads CATFRRTGLSEKLFF. Written as DNA, the CDR3 is TGTGCCACCTTCCGCCGTACAGGGTTATCTGAAAAACTGTTTTTT. Complete variable domain (other parts from reference TRBV30 and TRBJ1-4): SQTIHQWPATLVQPVGSPLSLECTVEGTSNPNLYWYRQAAGRGLQLLFYSVGIGQISSEVPQNLSASRPQDRQFILSSKKLLLSDSGFYLCATFRRTGLSEKLFFGSGTQLSVL.

This clone was observed once. This sequence joins TRBV9 and TRBJ2-7; TRBD1 matches 7 bases. Germline values: CDR1 SGDLS, CDR2 YYNGEE. V lost 0 bases, J lost 2 bases, and 2 bases stayed unmatched. This CDR3 contains 14 residues. The CDR3 protein is CASSVGQGPYEQYF. The DNA for the CDR3 is TGTGCCAGCAGCGTAGGACAGGGCCCCTACGAGCAGTACTTC.

The gene calls are TRBV2 and TRBJ2-3; TRBD1 agrees at 8 bases. Germline CDR1 SNHLY, CDR2 FYNNEI. Trimming cost V 6 bases and J 0 bases; bases outside gene matches: 5. The CDR3 has 15 amino acids. Here the CDR3 DNA reads TGTGCCAGCAGCCAGGACAGGGCTAGCACAGATACGCAGTATTTT. Protein sequence: CASSQDRASTDTQYF.

The chain has TRBV5-4 and TRBJ1-2; a weak D match, TRBD1 (6 bases). V dropped 4 bases and J dropped 3 bases, with 16 bases sitting between them. Germline values: CDR1 SGHNT, CDR2 YYREEE (reference sequence). CDR3 length: 15 residues. The CDR3 sequence is CASSNPRGADYGYTF. The CDR3 nucleotides read TGTGCCAGCAGCAACCCCCGGGGGGCCGACTATGGCTACACCTTC. The whole variable domain, filled in from reference TRBV5-4 and TRBJ1-2, reads ETGVTQSPTHLIKTRGQQVTLRCSSQSGHNTVSWYQQALGQGPQFIFQYYREEENGRGNFPPRFSGLQFPNYSSELNVNALELDDSALYLCASSNPRGADYGYTFGSGTRLTVV.

This clone has a handful of counts. The chain combines TRBV6-5 with TRBJ2-1; no clear D gene. The germline V and J ends were trimmed by 5 bases and 1 base, with 9 bases remaining between them. The germline CDR1 and CDR2 sequences are MNHEY and SVGAGI. This CDR3 region has 14 residues. The CDR3 sequence is CASSHRESYNEQFF. The CDR3 DNA follows: TGTGCCAGCAGTCACCGAGAGTCCTACAATGAGCAGTTCTTC.

This chain joins TRBV29-1 and TRBJ2-2; 7 bases line up with TRBD1. Germline CDR1 is SQVTM and CDR2 is ANQGSEA. Trimming took 5 bases from V and 0 from J; bases not matched to a gene: 3. CDR3 size: 14 residues. CDR3 amino acids: CSVPGGANTGELFF. The CDR3 DNA follows: TGCAGCGTTCCAGGGGGAGCGAACACCGGGGAGCTGTTTTTT.

This chain joins TRBV5-1 and TRBJ1-1; maybe TRBD1 (6 bases). Trimming took off 4 bases at V and 1 base at J, with 8 bases between the two ends. The germline CDR1 and CDR2 sequences are SGHRS and YFSETQ. This CDR3 is built from 13 residues. This CDR3 reads CASSAQGNTEAFF. The DNA of the CDR3 is TGCGCCAGCAGCGCACAGGGGAACACTGAAGCTTTCTTT. Variable domain in full (rest from reference TRBV5-1 and TRBJ1-1): KAGVTQTPRYLIKTRGQQVTLSCSPISGHRSVSWYQQTPGQGLQFLFEYFSETQRNKGNFPGRFSGRQFSNSRSEMNVSTLELGDSALYLCASSAQGNTEAFFGQGTRLTVV.